Listed below are T cell receptor beta chains from one sample, sequenced in a study of control samples from healthy donors and cancer patients. Using immunoSEQ multiplex PCR, the repertoire was profiled, and TCRdb retains in-frame clones only, with some absent. Of about 120,000 clones in the sample, approximately 89% were seen once. The specimen was blood. The receptors originated from a man in his sixties in good health. Both conserved end residues are part of each CDR3. Each record gives: CDR3 length, clone size, J gene, V gene, D gene, CDR3 DNA, CDR3 protein. The D gene is left open where the match is weak. The size of a clone is reported for some rows only, either as once, few or many, or as a class for expanded clones.

17,once,TRBJ1-5,TRBV21-1,-,TGTGCCAGCAGCAAACCCTCCGGCGTAAAGAGCAATCAGCCCCAGCATTTT,CASSKPSGVKSNQPQHF
18,-,TRBJ2-7,TRBV4-3,-,TGCGCCAGCAGCCAAGATAAGGGTGGACAGAGTCCCTCCTACGAGCAGTACTTC,CASSQDKGGQSPSYEQYF
15,-,TRBJ1-3,TRBV7-2,-,TGTGCCAGCAGTACTAGCTGGGGATCTGGAAACACCATATATTTT,CASSTSWGSGNTIYF
15,-,TRBJ1-2,TRBV5-4,TRBD1,TGTGCCAGCAGCTTTTACTCGACAGGGGGGATTGGCTACACCTTC,CASSFYSTGGIGYTF
16,-,TRBJ1-4,TRBV28,TRBD1,TGTGCCAGCAGTTACCGGACAGGGGAGGTCAGGGAAAAACTGTTTTTT,CASSYRTGEVREKLFF
14,-,TRBJ1-1,TRBV5-4,-,TGTGCCAGCAGCCCTGGACAGATGAACACTGAAGCTTTCTTT,CASSPGQMNTEAFF
14,-,TRBJ2-7,TRBV7-2,-,TGTGCCAGCAGCTTAGGCATTATATTCTACGAGCAGTACTTC,CASSLGIIFYEQYF
17,-,TRBJ2-5,TRBV3-1/TRBV3-2,-,TGTGCCAGCAGCCAAGAGTCCGGTAATAGGAGGTTCGAGACCCAGTACTTC,CASSQESGNRRFETQYF
15,-,TRBJ1-2,TRBV19,-,TGTGCCAGTAGTCGAGGCCAGGCCAATAACTATGGCTACACCTTC,CASSRGQANNYGYTF
15,-,TRBJ2-3,TRBV2,-,TGTGCCAGCAGTCTCTGGGGAAAGGGCACAGATACGCAGTATTTT,CASSLWGKGTDTQYF
15,once,TRBJ2-7,TRBV19,-,TGTGCCAGTAGTATAGAAGGACAAGGTGACTACGAGCAGTACTTC,CASSIEGQGDYEQYF
14,few,TRBJ1-6,TRBV5-1,-,TGCGCCAGCAGCTTGAGTCAGGGAGTTTCACCCCTCCACTTT,CASSLSQGVSPLHF
17,-,TRBJ2-2,TRBV18,TRBD1,TGTGCCAGCTCACCGATCAAGGCAGGGGGCAACACCGGGGAGCTGTTTTTT,CASSPIKAGGNTGELFF
18,-,TRBJ2-7,TRBV24-1,TRBD2,TGTGCCACCAGCGCTATTGGACTAGCGGGGGCCGGGTCCTACGAGCAGTACTTC,CATSAIGLAGAGSYEQYF
17,-,TRBJ1-3,TRBV5-1,TRBD1,TGCGCCAGCAGCCCGGCCCCTACAGGGGGCTCTGGAAACACCATATATTTT,CASSPAPTGGSGNTIYF
14,-,TRBJ1-2,TRBV28,-,TGTGCCAGCAGTTTGACGGATTCTGCTCGTAGCTACACCTTC,CASSLTDSARSYTF
15,-,TRBJ2-7,TRBV7-2,-,TGTGCCAGCAGCTTAGGGGACACAAGCCCCTACGAGCAGTACTTC,CASSLGDTSPYEQYF
13,-,TRBJ2-1,TRBV28,-,TGTGCCAGCAGTTTATTCGGGTACAATGAGCAGTTCTTC,CASSLFGYNEQFF
15,few,TRBJ1-5,TRBV12-5,-,TGTGCTAGTGGTTTGTACATGACAGTCAATCAGCCCCAGCATTTT,CASGLYMTVNQPQHF
13,-,TRBJ2-7,TRBV7-9,-,TGTGCCAGCAGCTTTGTCGGCTCCTACGAGCAGTACTTC,CASSFVGSYEQYF
16,-,TRBJ2-6,TRBV14,-,TGTGCCAGCAGCCAAGTAGGAGGGGCCGGGGCCAACGTCCTGACTTTC,CASSQVGGAGANVLTF
14,-,TRBJ1-5,TRBV19,-,TGTGCCAGTAGTGACCGGGAGGCAACTCAGCCCCAGCATTTT,CASSDREATQPQHF
14,-,TRBJ1-1,TRBV10-2,TRBD1,TGCGCCGCAAAGGCTCGGACAGGGAAGAATGAAGCTTTCTTT,CAAKARTGKNEAFF
16,-,TRBJ2-2,TRBV6-6,TRBD1,TGTGCCAGCAGTTACTCTAGGACAGGGGACACCGGGGAGCTGTTTTTT,CASSYSRTGDTGELFF
15,-,TRBJ1-3,TRBV6-1,TRBD1,TGTGCCAGCAGGGAAGGGGGCGCCCCTGGAAACACCATATATTTT,CASREGGAPGNTIYF
15,-,TRBJ2-1,TRBV10-2,TRBD2,TGCGCCAGCACCCCTAGCGGGGGGGGCGGCAATGAGCAGTTCTTC,CASTPSGGGGNEQFF
15,-,TRBJ1-2,TRBV30,TRBD1,TGTGCCTGGAGTCTGGGACAGATATTTAACTATGGCTACACCTTC,CAWSLGQIFNYGYTF
16,-,TRBJ2-1,TRBV10-3,-,TGTGCCATCAGTGAGTCGGGGGTGAGATCCTACAATGAGCAGTTCTTC,CAISESGVRSYNEQFF
13,-,TRBJ1-1,TRBV3-1/TRBV3-2,-,TGTGCCAGCAGCCAAGCCATTGGCACTGAAGCTTTCTTT,CASSQAIGTEAFF
16,-,TRBJ2-1,TRBV18,TRBD1,TGTGCCAGCTCACTTTTAACCGGGACAGGGCGTAATGAGCAGTTCTTC,CASSLLTGTGRNEQFF
14,once,TRBJ2-2,TRBV5-1,-,TGCGCCAGCAGACCGGGACTGAACACCGGGGAGCTGTTTTTT,CASRPGLNTGELFF
15,-,TRBJ1-2,TRBV6-4,-,TGTGCCAGCAGTGACTCTTGGCGGGGCAGCTATGGCTACACCTTC,CASSDSWRGSYGYTF
14,-,TRBJ1-2,TRBV30,TRBD1,TGTGCCTGGAGTGCCTTGACAGGGAACTATGGCTACACCTTC,CAWSALTGNYGYTF
16,-,TRBJ1-1,TRBV7-6,TRBD1,TGTGCCAGCAGCTTAGAGACTGGGACAGTGAACACTGAAGCTTTCTTT,CASSLETGTVNTEAFF
13,-,TRBJ1-2,TRBV24-1,-,TGTGCCACCAGTTCCGATTTTAACTATGGCTACACCTTC,CATSSDFNYGYTF
16,-,TRBJ1-6,TRBV27,-,TGTGCCAGCAGTTTATCACCCCCAGGACTTGGCTCACCCCTCCACTTT,CASSLSPPGLGSPLHF
14,-,TRBJ1-1,TRBV18,TRBD1,TGTGCCAGCTCACCCGACAGGGGAAACACTGAAGCTTTCTTT,CASSPDRGNTEAFF
14,-,TRBJ2-1,TRBV7-3,TRBD1,TGTGCCAGCAGCTACACAGGGGGGAGCAATGAGCAGTTCTTC,CASSYTGGSNEQFF
13,once,TRBJ1-4,TRBV18,-,TGTGCCAGCTCACCGGGGTTGGATGAAAAACTGTTTTTT,CASSPGLDEKLFF
15,-,TRBJ1-2,TRBV6-5,-,TGTGCCAGCAGTTACTCCACAGTTTCTAACTATGGCTACACCTTC,CASSYSTVSNYGYTF
16,-,TRBJ2-7,TRBV28,TRBD1,TGTGCCAGCAGTTCAGCCGGGACAGGGGGCCACTACGAGCAGTACTTC,CASSSAGTGGHYEQYF
15,-,TRBJ2-2,TRBV18,-,TGTGCCAGCTCACCACGGGCAGGGACCACCGGGGAGCTGTTTTTT,CASSPRAGTTGELFF
14,-,TRBJ2-2,TRBV6-5,-,TGTGCCAGTCTAAGACACTTAAACACCGGGGAGCTGTTTTTT,CASLRHLNTGELFF
17,-,TRBJ2-3,TRBV10-1,-,TGCGCCGGACTCCCCCATGCAAGGGTATTTCGGGCAGATACGCAGTATTTT,CAGLPHARVFRADTQYF
13,-,TRBJ1-1,TRBV7-2,-,TGTGCCAGCAGCTTAGAGATTTCGACTGAAGCTTTCTTT,CASSLEISTEAFF
12,-,TRBJ2-7,TRBV6-1,-,TGTGCCAGCAGTGAAGCATCCTACGAGCAGTACTTC,CASSEASYEQYF
15,-,TRBJ1-3,TRBV6-5,TRBD1,TGTGCCAGCAGCCACCAGGGGGGGCGCGGAAACACCATATATTTT,CASSHQGGRGNTIYF
16,-,TRBJ2-5,TRBV7-9,TRBD2,TGTGCCAGCAGCTACGGACTAGCGGGGGCACAAGAGACCCAGTACTTC,CASSYGLAGAQETQYF
15,-,TRBJ1-2,TRBV5-1,TRBD1,TGCGCCAGCAGCTTGGCGGCTGGGACAGGATATGGCTACACCTTC,CASSLAAGTGYGYTF
14,-,TRBJ2-5,TRBV7-2,TRBD1,TGTGCCAGCAGCTGGGACAGGGACCAAGAGACCCAGTACTTC,CASSWDRDQETQYF
15,-,TRBJ2-3,TRBV6-6,TRBD2,TGTGCCAGCAATGACCAGCGGGGATACACAGATACGCAGTATTTT,CASNDQRGYTDTQYF
16,-,TRBJ2-3,TRBV2,TRBD2,TGTGCCAGCACCCTGACTAGCGGCATCGGCACAGATACGCAGTATTTT,CASTLTSGIGTDTQYF